The following is a T cell receptor beta chain sequence with its context. The junction does not match germline at one end; this may be a read error. This CDR3 is 15 amino acids long. Germline CDR1 and CDR2: SEHNR and FQNEAQ (reference sequence). The entry originates in a study of blood T cell repertoires in COVID-19. The method was immunoSEQ multiplex PCR; TCRdb's version includes in-frame clones alone and lacks a portion of them. The table includes about half a million clones, roughly nine tenths detected once. The sample was peripheral blood. This TCR was sampled from a young man with COVID-19, enrolled during active disease. The chain employs TRBV7-9 and TRBJ2-2; no clear D gene. The CDR3 loop is CASSLKSTKTGELFF. DNA for the CDR3: TGTGCCAGCAGCCTAAAGTCAACGAAAACCGGGGAGCTGTTTTTT.